These T cell receptor beta chains were read from a single sample in a study of T-cell memory formation after mild COVID-19. TCRdb recomputed calls from the 5' RACE reads with MiXCR, one row per CDR3 protein. The sample lists about 170,000 distinct CDR3 sequences; 13% were seen once. What was sequenced was PBMCs or a T cell subset sorted from them (not recorded which). These receptors were collected from a man younger than 35 who had mild COVID-19 (a few samples of this study predate the infection). Cell type and time point are not known. Both conserved end residues are part of each CDR3. D genes are given only for firm matches. The listing skips clone size in some rows; elsewhere it reads once, few, many or a size class.

clone_size j_call v_call cdr3_length d_call cdr3_aa cdr3_nt
. TRBJ2-4 TRBV5-1 16 . CASSVPTDLAKNIQYF TGCGCCAGCAGCGTCCCGACGGACTTAGCCAAAAACATTCAGTACTTC
few TRBJ1-2 TRBV4-2 14 . CASSHPGQNYGYTF TGTGCCAGCAGCCACCCCGGACAGAACTATGGCTACACCTTC
many TRBJ1-3 TRBV7-9 13 . CASSLEGSHTIYF TGTGCCAGCAGCTTAGAGGGGTCGCACACCATATATTTT
many TRBJ1-2 TRBV7-2 15 . CASSLAAGADNGYTF TGTGCCAGCAGCTTAGCGGCGGGGGCTGATAATGGCTACACCTTC
few TRBJ2-7 TRBV7-9 14 . CASSPGPLPREQYF TGTGCCAGCAGCCCGGGACCCCTGCCTCGCGAGCAGTACTTC
few TRBJ2-1 TRBV25-1 14 . CASSAFGTNNEQFF TGTGCCAGCAGTGCTTTCGGGACGAACAATGAGCAGTTCTTC
. TRBJ1-5 TRBV20-1 14 . CSCGERGYNQPQHF TGCAGTTGTGGGGAGCGAGGCTACAATCAGCCCCAGCATTTT
. TRBJ2-2 TRBV3-1 15 TRBD1 CASSVGTGWAGELFF TGTGCCAGCAGTGTCGGGACAGGGTGGGCCGGGGAGCTGTTTTTT
few TRBJ2-6 TRBV9 15 . CASSVDPSAANVLTF TGTGCCAGCAGCGTAGATCCATCTGCGGCCAACGTCCTGACTTTC
. TRBJ2-5 TRBV5-1 15 . CASSDTRGAGETQYF TGCGCCAGCAGCGACACCAGGGGAGCGGGTGAGACCCAGTACTTC
few TRBJ1-5 TRBV12-3/TRBV12-4 13 . CASSTGGGQPQHF TGTGCCAGCAGTACCGGGGGGGGGCAGCCCCAGCATTTT
. TRBJ1-1 TRBV29-1 12 . CSVSPGGSEAFF TGCAGCGTTTCACCCGGAGGATCTGAAGCTTTCTTT
few TRBJ1-5 TRBV7-8 17 TRBD1 CASSLLGTGVVHQPQHF TGTGCCAGCAGCTTACTCGGGACAGGGGTCGTTCATCAGCCCCAGCATTTT
. TRBJ2-5 TRBV5-4 15 TRBD2 CASSPGGGQQETQYF TGTGCCAGCAGCCCGGGAGGGGGTCAGCAAGAGACCCAGTACTTC
few TRBJ2-7 TRBV7-9 15 TRBD2 CASSLVYGGASEQYF TGTGCCAGCAGCTTAGTCTACGGGGGGGCGAGCGAGCAGTACTTC
few TRBJ1-5 TRBV18 16 TRBD1 CASSPRQGASNQPQHF TGTGCCAGCTCACCAAGACAGGGGGCAAGCAATCAGCCCCAGCATTTT
. TRBJ2-3 TRBV6-5 15 . CASSTPTYSTDTQYF TGTGCCAGCAGTACCCCGACTTACAGCACAGATACGCAGTATTTT
few TRBJ1-5 TRBV20-1 14 TRBD1 CSARSGTVNQPQHF TGCAGTGCTAGGTCGGGGACAGTCAATCAGCCCCAGCATTTT
. TRBJ1-6 TRBV27 16 TRBD1 CASSFTLGQGNSPLHF TGTGCCAGCAGTTTCACATTGGGACAGGGGAATTCACCCCTCCACTTT
many TRBJ1-1 TRBV3-1 14 . CASSAGGGRTEAFF TGTGCCAGCAGCGCCGGGGGGGGGCGAACTGAAGCTTTCTTT
. TRBJ2-5 TRBV20-1 12 . CSASSGQETQYF TGCAGTGCTAGCAGCGGACAAGAGACCCAGTACTTC
. TRBJ2-2 TRBV7-2 13 . CASSFVRTGELFF TGTGCCAGCAGCTTTGTGAGGACCGGGGAGCTGTTTTTT
. TRBJ2-1 TRBV7-2 13 . CASSKPRPNEQFF TGTGCCAGCAGCAAACCCCGCCCCAATGAGCAGTTCTTC
. TRBJ2-1 TRBV28 14 . CASSFLSRYNEQFF TGTGCCAGCAGTTTTCTATCCAGGTACAATGAGCAGTTCTTC
few TRBJ1-4 TRBV7-8 16 . CASSPLRGDRREKLFF TGTGCCAGCAGCCCCCTCCGGGGAGACAGGCGTGAAAAACTGTTTTTT
few TRBJ2-1 TRBV5-1 15 TRBD1 CASSFPRDRGDEQFF TGCGCCAGCAGCTTCCCCCGGGACAGGGGCGATGAGCAGTTCTTC
few TRBJ2-7 TRBV18 14 TRBD1 CASSLDRFQNEQYF TGTGCCAGCTCCCTGGACAGGTTCCAGAACGAGCAGTACTTC
few TRBJ1-2 TRBV20-1 15 TRBD1 CSASTSTGWNYGYTF TGCAGTGCTAGTACGTCGACAGGGTGGAACTATGGCTACACCTTC
many TRBJ2-3 TRBV10-2 14 TRBD2 CASSDGGRTDTQYF TGCGCCAGCAGTGACGGGGGGAGGACAGATACGCAGTATTTT
. TRBJ1-1 TRBV20-1 15 TRBD1 CSARDRKGADTEAFF TGCAGTGCTAGAGATAGGAAGGGGGCGGACACTGAAGCTTTCTTT
few TRBJ1-1 TRBV5-6 15 . CASSLVSGEVAEAFF TGTGCCAGCAGCTTGGTTTCGGGGGAGGTCGCTGAAGCTTTCTTT
. TRBJ2-4 TRBV7-2 13 . CASSPRRGNIQYF TGTGCCAGCAGCCCACGGAGAGGAAACATTCAGTACTTC
. TRBJ1-2 TRBV12-3/TRBV12-4 14 . CASRGTQGVYGYTF TGTGCCAGCAGAGGGACGCAGGGAGTCTATGGCTACACCTTC
. TRBJ1-6 TRBV28 16 TRBD1 CASSYAEDRVNSPLHF TGTGCCAGCAGTTATGCGGAAGACAGGGTGAATTCACCCCTCCACTTT
. TRBJ1-2 TRBV6-5 16 . CASSHGALGGSNGYTF TGTGCCAGCAGTCATGGAGCCCTAGGGGGAAGTAACGGCTACACCTTC
few TRBJ1-1 TRBV28 13 . CASSLRDIAEAFF TGTGCCAGCAGTTTAAGGGACATAGCTGAAGCTTTCTTT
few TRBJ1-2 TRBV9 12 TRBD1 CASRTGSYGYTF TGTGCCAGCAGGACAGGGAGCTATGGCTACACCTTC
. TRBJ1-1 TRBV2 12 . CASRRLSPRAFF TGTGCCAGCAGGAGACTGAGCCCGAGGGCTTTCTTT
few TRBJ2-3 TRBV18 16 TRBD2 CASSPPGTSGTDTQYF TGTGCCAGCTCACCACCGGGGACTAGCGGCACAGATACGCAGTATTTT